What follows are 17 T cell receptor beta chains derived from one specimen sequenced in a study of blood T cell repertoires in COVID-19. Produced via immunoSEQ multiplex PCR; TCRdb's table is partial and in-frame only. The repertoire holds about 60,000 clones, with about nine tenths as singletons. Material for sequencing was peripheral blood. All receptors come from a human donor with acute or convalescent COVID-19. The donor label of this sample is uncertain.

Notes on this clone: At one of its ends the junction is not consistent with the germline gene, which may arise from a read error. The chain recombines TRBV5-1 with TRBJ1-1; D is perhaps TRBD1 (5 bases). Germline lookup yields CDR1 SGHRS and CDR2 YFSETQ. The CDR3 totals 14 residues. This chain's CDR3 is CATSLQGFNTEAFF. The CDR3, as DNA: TGCGCCACCAGCCTCCAGGGTTTCAACACTGAAGCTTTCTTT.

The chain couples TRBV19 to TRBJ2-3; D is perhaps TRBD2 (5 bases). Germline V gene data show CDR1 as LNHDA and CDR2 as SQIVND (reference sequence). Trimming took off 1 base at V and 6 bases at J, with 11 bases between the two ends. The CDR3 has 14 amino acids. The CDR3 reads CASSIARGEDTQYF. In DNA, the CDR3 is TGTGCCAGTAGTATAGCCCGTGGGGAGGATACGCAGTATTTT.

J is TRBJ2-6 and V is TRBV5-4; perhaps TRBD2 as D (5 bases). Trimming removed 5 bases at V and 0 bases at J, with 18 bases between. The CDR3 contains 18 residues. Germline CDR1 and CDR2: SGHNT and YYREEE (reference sequence). The chain's CDR3 is CASSHGSPPLSGANVLTF. As DNA, the CDR3 is TGTGCCAGCAGTCATGGGAGTCCCCCGCTCTCTGGGGCCAACGTCCTGACTTTC.

The CDR3 sequence is CASRDRGVNEQFF. In nucleotides, the CDR3 is TGTGCCAGCCGGGACAGGGGCGTCAATGAGCAGTTCTTC. The rearrangement links TRBV3-1 (or the pseudogene TRBV3-2) to TRBJ2-1; 10 nucleotides agree with TRBD1. With V trimmed by 8 bases and J by 6 bases, 4 bases remained unmatched. Germline CDR1 and CDR2: LGHDT and YNNKEL (reference sequence). The CDR3 has 13 amino acids.

This chain connects TRBV18 to TRBJ2-3, with 9 bases that match TRBD2. In germline, CDR1 is KGHSH, CDR2 LQKENI. This CDR3 comprises 15 residues. The ends lost 3 bases at V and 7 bases at J; junction bases unmatched: 8. The CDR3 nucleotides read TGTGCCAGCTCACCTCTTGGCGCTAGCGGGAATACGCAGTATTTT. This translates into CASSPLGASGNTQYF.

The rearrangement uses TRBV12-3 or TRBV12-4 and TRBJ2-3; no clear D. Deletions cut 4 bases from V and 2 bases from J, with 4 bases between. The CDR3 is 12 residues long. CDR3 region: CASSSSTDTQYF. The CDR3 DNA reads as TGTGCCAGCAGTTCCTCCACAGATACGCAGTATTTT.

The chain uses TRBV2 and TRBJ2-3, with 9 positions matching TRBD2. V shed 8 bases, J shed 1 base, and the junction held 4 bases outside the gene matches. The CDR3 covers 14 residues. Germline V gene lookup returns CDR1 SNHLY and CDR2 FYNNEI. In DNA form, the CDR3 reads TGTGCCAGCGGGGCGGGAGGGGGCACAGATACGCAGTATTTT. It translates to CASGAGGGTDTQYF. The full variable domain, rest sourced from reference TRBV2 and TRBJ2-3, is EPEVTQTPSHQVTQMGQEVILRCVPISNHLYFYWYRQILGQKVEFLVSFYNNEISEKSEIFDDQFSVERPDGSNFTLKIRSTKLEDSAMYFCASGAGGGTDTQYFGPGTRLTVL.

J is TRBJ2-7 and V is TRBV6-5; 7 bases fit TRBD1. The CDR3 contains 15 residues. The trim removed 7 bases at V and 2 bases at J, leaving 11 bases unmatched. Germline V gives CDR1 MNHEY, CDR2 SVGAGI. The CDR3 DNA sequence: TGTGCCAGCACCCGACAGGGCAGGGGGACCTACGAGCAGTACTTC. Its translation is CASTRQGRGTYEQYF.

In its sample, this clone was seen a few times. The chain links TRBV6-6 to TRBJ2-7; 12 nucleotides align to TRBD2. Germline CDR1 and CDR2: MNHNY and SVGAGI (reference sequence). The CDR3 length is 14 residues. J was trimmed by 2 bases and V by 6 bases; bases with no gene match: 2. The CDR3 nucleotides read TGTGCCAGCAGGCGGACTAGCGGGACCTACGAGCAGTACTTC. This codes for CASRRTSGTYEQYF.

J is TRBJ2-1 and V is TRBV5-5; D may be TRBD1 (6 bases). Germline assignment: CDR1 SGHKS and CDR2 YYEKEE (reference sequence). Trimming stripped 2 bases from V and 3 bases from J, with 12 bases between. This CDR3 region has 15 residues. For the CDR3, the DNA is TGTGCCAGCAGCTTTGAGGGGGAATTCTACAATGAGCAGTTCTTC. This gives the protein CASSFEGEFYNEQFF.

The rearrangement links TRBV6-6 to TRBJ1-6; D perhaps matches TRBD1 (5 bases). The CDR3 has 17 amino acids. With 5 bases removed from V and 1 base from J, the gap between germline ends came to 15 bases. The germline gives CDR1 MNHNY, CDR2 SVGAGI (reference sequence). The CDR3 here is CASSLFSRGSYNSPLHF. CDR3 in DNA: TGTGCCAGCAGTCTCTTCTCTCGGGGGTCCTATAATTCACCCCTCCACTTT.

J is TRBJ2-3 and V is TRBV9, with D possibly TRBD1 on 6 matching bases. Germline CDR1 SGDLS, CDR2 YYNGEE. The CDR3 loop spans 17 amino acids. Trimming cost V 0 bases and J 4 bases, with 18 bases left between them. CDR3 bases: TGTGCCAGCAGCGTAGGTCGGGCAGGGGTATGGCCAGATACGCAGTATTTT. This translates into CASSVGRAGVWPDTQYF.

The rearrangement links TRBV5-4 to TRBJ1-1; 11 positions match TRBD1. There are 15 residues in the CDR3. V dropped 0 bases and J dropped 3; count of bases not matched to a gene: 1. Germline CDR1 is SGHNT and CDR2 is YYREEE (reference sequence). The CDR3 spells CASSLGGQGDTEAFF. The CDR3 DNA sequence: TGTGCCAGCAGCTTGGGGGGACAGGGGGACACTGAAGCTTTCTTT. The full variable domain, with the rest looked up from reference TRBV5-4 and TRBJ1-1, is ETGVTQSPTHLIKTRGQQVTLRCSSQSGHNTVSWYQQALGQGPQFIFQYYREEENGRGNFPPRFSGLQFPNYSSELNVNALELDDSALYLCASSLGGQGDTEAFFGQGTRLTVV.

This sequence joins TRBV9 and TRBJ2-7, with 11 bases identical to TRBD2. The germline V gene encodes CDR1 SGDLS and CDR2 YYNGEE. The ends lost 4 bases at V and 2 bases at J; junction bases unmatched: 8. This CDR3 region has 16 residues. CDR3 sequence reads: CASSTTSGSLPYEQYF. CDR3 nucleotide sequence: TGTGCCAGCAGCACCACTAGCGGGAGCCTTCCCTACGAGCAGTACTTC.

The rearrangement links TRBV28 to TRBJ1-4, with D possibly TRBD1 on 6 matching bases. Germline CDR1 reads MDHEN; CDR2 reads SYDVKM. Trimming pared 3 bases from V and 5 bases from J, leaving 13 bases between. This CDR3 has 15 residues. The CDR3: CASSFGDRRNEKLFF. The DNA for the CDR3 is TGTGCCAGCAGTTTCGGAGACAGGCGGAATGAAAAACTGTTTTTT.

This rearrangement joins TRBV19 to TRBJ2-1; D is possibly TRBD1 (6 bases). This CDR3 has 18 amino acids. Germline CDR1 LNHDA, CDR2 SQIVND (reference sequence). The V end was cut by 1 base, the J end by 0 bases, with 16 bases between. The CDR3 loop is CASSIGEPTGRSYNEQFF. The CDR3 DNA reads TGTGCCAGTAGTATAGGGGAACCCACAGGGCGCTCCTACAATGAGCAGTTCTTC.

The gene calls are TRBV18 and TRBJ2-1, with 9 bases identical to TRBD2. Germline CDR1 KGHSH, CDR2 LQKENI. The CDR3 covers 15 residues. With 4 bases clipped from V and 6 bases from J, the junction kept 7 bases outside the gene matches. The CDR3 DNA reads TGTGCCAGCTCACTACTGGCTAGCGGGGCCAATGAGCAGTTCTTC. Encoded protein: CASSLLASGANEQFF.